The rows below give T cell receptor beta chains drawn from one sample of a study of beta chain features in type 1 diabetes. Some clones are missing from TCRdb's copy, which holds only in-frame ones; the method was immunoSEQ multiplex PCR. The sample carries roughly 180,000 clones, around 8% recorded once. The specimen was central memory CD4+ T cells from blood. The receptors were gathered from a middle-aged woman with type 1 diabetes. Each CDR3 is given with its conserved first and last residue. The D gene is left open where the match is weak. Size is stated for part of the rows, as once, few or many counts, or as a class when the clone is expanded.

size,D,V,J,CDR3,DNA
few,-,TRBV18,TRBJ1-1,CASSPSGRGTEAFF,TGTGCCAGCTCACCATCAGGGAGGGGCACTGAAGCTTTCTTT
-,TRBD1,TRBV9,TRBJ1-2,CASSVWTGANYGYTF,TGTGCCAGCAGCGTCTGGACAGGAGCTAACTATGGCTACACCTTC
-,TRBD1,TRBV2,TRBJ2-5,CATGQGETQYF,TGTGCCACCGGACAGGGAGAGACCCAGTACTTC
-,-,TRBV11-1,TRBJ1-4,CASSRTERGEKLFF,TGTGCCAGCAGCCGGACGGAAAGGGGAGAAAAACTGTTTTTT
-,-,TRBV9,TRBJ1-5,CASSPEGGGNQPQHF,TGTGCCAGCAGCCCCGAGGGAGGGGGCAATCAGCCCCAGCATTTT
many,TRBD1,TRBV6-5,TRBJ1-5,CASSIGTDKPQHF,TGTGCCAGCAGTATTGGGACAGACAAGCCCCAGCATTTT
-,-,TRBV7-3,TRBJ1-1,CASSFRRGLEAFF,TGTGCCAGCAGCTTCAGGAGGGGCCTAGAAGCTTTCTTT
-,-,TRBV7-2,TRBJ2-7,CASSFAGTYSYEQYF,TGTGCCAGCAGCTTCGCCGGGACTTACTCCTACGAGCAGTACTTC
few,-,TRBV23-1,TRBJ2-5,CASSQSIGDIQETQYF,TGCGCCAGCAGTCAATCGATTGGGGACATCCAAGAGACCCAGTACTTC
few,-,TRBV9,TRBJ1-6,CASSATPGHYNSPLHF,TGTGCCAGCAGCGCCACCCCGGGACATTATAATTCACCCCTCCACTTT
-,-,TRBV5-1,TRBJ2-2,CASSLDRFGELFF,TGCGCCAGCAGCTTGGACAGGTTCGGGGAGCTGTTTTTT
few,TRBD1,TRBV5-1,TRBJ2-7,CASSSGTASSYEQYF,TGCGCCAGCAGCTCCGGGACAGCCAGCTCCTACGAGCAGTACTTC
-,-,TRBV7-3,TRBJ1-1,CASSLSSGETAFF,TGTGCCAGCAGCTTATCGTCCGGGGAGACAGCTTTCTTT
-,-,TRBV28,TRBJ1-2,CASNNRDLLGYGYTF,TGTGCCAGCAATAACAGGGATCTCCTCGGCTATGGCTACACCTTC
-,-,TRBV18,TRBJ1-6,CASSPAGSNSPLHF,TGTGCCAGCTCACCCGCAGGGTCTAATTCACCCCTCCACTTT
-,-,TRBV5-6,TRBJ1-4,CASSHEVTNEKLFF,TGTGCCAGCAGCCACGAGGTGACTAATGAAAAACTGTTTTTT
few,-,TRBV29-1,TRBJ2-2,CSVEGASGELFF,TGCAGCGTTGAGGGAGCCTCCGGGGAGCTGTTTTTT
few,TRBD2,TRBV7-3,TRBJ2-2,CASSPGLAGAGELFF,TGTGCCAGCAGCCCGGGACTAGCGGGAGCCGGGGAGCTGTTTTTT
-,-,TRBV7-9,TRBJ2-7,CASTREGGSYEQYF,TGTGCCAGCACCAGGGAGGGGGGATCCTACGAGCAGTACTTC
few,-,TRBV2,TRBJ2-6,CASRGGAGANVLTF,TGTGCCAGCAGGGGGGGGGCCGGGGCCAACGTCCTGACTTTC
few,TRBD2,TRBV9,TRBJ2-3,CASSLTSGSTDTQYF,TGTGCCAGCAGTCTTACTAGCGGGAGCACAGATACGCAGTATTTT
few,TRBD2,TRBV7-9,TRBJ2-2,CASSPAGGLTGELFF,TGTGCCAGCAGCCCCGCGGGGGGCCTCACCGGGGAGCTGTTTTTT
-,-,TRBV5-1,TRBJ2-3,CASSLEGTQYF,TGCGCCAGCAGCCTAGAGGGAACGCAGTATTTT
-,TRBD1,TRBV6-6,TRBJ1-5,CASRPPRGNNQPQHF,TGTGCCAGCAGGCCCCCCAGGGGGAACAATCAGCCCCAGCATTTT
-,TRBD1,TRBV5-1,TRBJ1-1,CASSAGRDRGLLNTEAFF,TGCGCCAGCAGCGCAGGACGGGACAGGGGGCTTTTGAACACTGAAGCTTTCTTT
few,TRBD1,TRBV7-2,TRBJ1-6,CAAGRQGPSGSPLHF,TGTGCCGCGGGAAGACAGGGACCGAGTGGGTCACCCCTCCACTTT
-,-,TRBV28,TRBJ1-2,CASSRGAEPKIGYTF,TGTGCCAGCAGCCGGGGGGCCGAACCGAAAATTGGCTACACCTTC
few,-,TRBV29-1,TRBJ1-1,CSVESRLAPTEAFF,TGCAGCGTTGAATCAAGACTTGCCCCCACTGAAGCTTTCTTT
few,TRBD1,TRBV5-1,TRBJ1-1,CASTRGSNTEAFF,TGCGCCAGCACCAGGGGGTCGAACACTGAAGCTTTCTTT
few,TRBD1,TRBV7-3,TRBJ1-1,CASSAGTGGPNTEAFF,TGTGCCAGCAGCGCCGGGACAGGGGGCCCGAACACTGAAGCTTTCTTT
few,TRBD2,TRBV6-5,TRBJ2-1,CASSQSGSSYNEQFF,TGTGCCAGCAGTCAAAGCGGGAGTTCCTACAATGAGCAGTTCTTC
-,TRBD2,TRBV7-6,TRBJ2-7,CASSPGLDYYEQYF,TGTGCCAGCAGCCCCGGACTAGACTACTACGAGCAGTACTTC
few,-,TRBV4-3,TRBJ2-3,CASSTGGQSTDTQYF,TGCGCCAGCAGTACGGGCGGGCAATCCACAGATACGCAGTATTTT
many,TRBD1,TRBV19,TRBJ1-5,CASSMGQGGQPQHF,TGTGCCAGTAGTATGGGACAGGGTGGACAGCCCCAGCATTTT
-,-,TRBV7-9,TRBJ2-6,CASSPGQYAGANVLTF,TGTGCCAGCAGCCCTGGACAGTACGCTGGGGCCAACGTCCTGACTTTC
few,-,TRBV7-2,TRBJ1-6,CASSLVQMAPLHF,TGTGCCAGCAGCTTAGTACAGATGGCACCCCTCCACTTT
-,-,TRBV2,TRBJ1-2,CASARLQHGYTF,TGTGCCAGCGCGAGGTTGCAGCATGGCTACACCTTC
few,-,TRBV29-1,TRBJ1-2,CSVEVETGYYGYTF,TGCAGCGTTGAAGTCGAGACAGGATACTATGGCTACACCTTC
few,-,TRBV7-6,TRBJ1-5,CASSLGPQGQNQPQHF,TGTGCCAGCAGCTTAGGGCCGCAGGGGCAAAATCAGCCCCAGCATTTT
many,TRBD1,TRBV6-6,TRBJ1-2,CASRGTGKYYGYTF,TGTGCCAGCCGAGGGACAGGCAAATACTATGGCTACACCTTC
few,TRBD2,TRBV5-4,TRBJ2-5,CASSLTSGSETQYF,TGTGCCAGCAGCTTGACTAGCGGGAGTGAGACCCAGTACTTC
-,-,TRBV30,TRBJ2-1,CAWTRSSYNEQFF,TGTGCCTGGACCCGGAGCTCCTACAATGAGCAGTTCTTC
-,-,TRBV6-5,TRBJ1-1,CASKRGTTEAFF,TGTGCCAGCAAGCGGGGGACCACTGAAGCTTTCTTT